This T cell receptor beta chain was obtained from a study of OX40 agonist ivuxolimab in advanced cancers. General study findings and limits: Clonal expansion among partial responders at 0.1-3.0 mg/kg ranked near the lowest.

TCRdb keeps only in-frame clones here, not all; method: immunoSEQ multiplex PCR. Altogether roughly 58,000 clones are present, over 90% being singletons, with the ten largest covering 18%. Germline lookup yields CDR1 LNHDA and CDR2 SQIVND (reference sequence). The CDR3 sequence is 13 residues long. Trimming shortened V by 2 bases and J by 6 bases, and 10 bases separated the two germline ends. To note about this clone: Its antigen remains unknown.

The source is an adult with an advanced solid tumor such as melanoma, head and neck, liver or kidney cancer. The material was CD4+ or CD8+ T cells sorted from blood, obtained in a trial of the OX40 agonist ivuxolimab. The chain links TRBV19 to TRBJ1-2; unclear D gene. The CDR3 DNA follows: TGTGCCAGTAGTATAATACAAAGGGATGGCTACACCTTC. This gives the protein CASSIIQRDGYTF.